This TCR beta chain was profiled in a study of T-cell memory formation after mild COVID-19 (dated by TCRdb to about 2021). Background for the entire study: TCR sequence clusters from the two donors were found to be largely donor specific. The cohort was made up of two young adult volunteers, one female and one male, who were previously healthy. In a couple of donors, T-cell clones that expanded and contracted after mild COVID-19 were tracked by sequencing TCRalpha and TCRbeta repertoires over time.

The instrument given in TCRdb is Illumina NovaSeq 6000. cDNA libraries for TCRalpha and TCRbeta were prepared by 5'RACE using constant-segment primers, with sample barcodes and unique molecular identifiers added. Trizol reagent was used to extract RNA from every sample. Amplification of the libraries took two PCR steps, and the second step added a second sample barcode plus Illumina TruSeq adapters. Sequencing of the libraries was done on an Illumina NovaSeq, producing 2 x 150 bp paired-end reads. The study's processing was this. Demultiplexing of reads and collapsing into UMI-guided consensus sequences were performed with migec v1.2.7. Using mixcr v2.1.11, UMI consensuses were aligned to TRA and TRB V and J templates and then assembled into clonotypes. A clonotype was counted as expanded or contracted only when both edgeR and NoisET called the clonotype significant, with the noise models trained on biological replicates. edgeR calls used a false discovery rate-adjusted p below 0.01 and a log2 fold-change threshold of 1. As an exploratory analysis of dynamics, PCA with hierarchical clustering was applied to max-normalized trajectories of the 1000 most abundant clonotypes. The CD4 or CD8 phenotype of responding clones was assigned using the separately sequenced CD4+ and CD8+ repertoires. TCRdb cleaned the public reads at Q25 with fastp, built clones with MiXCR and kept in-frame beta chains. Identical CDR3 protein sequences are pooled into one entry, listed with their most common genes and DNA. What appears here as the V and J calls and clone size reflects TCRdb's work, not the paper's. The table for this sample lists about 470,000 distinct CDR3 sequences; approximately 23% of them were counted only once. The biggest ten clones account for under 15% of the sample.

PBMCs were isolated by Ficoll-Paque density gradient centrifugation. Results the study describes overall, beyond this receptor: The second-wave clones that peaked on day 37 were not confirmed to be SARS-CoV-2 specific. The detection of some responding clones in pre-infection memory suggests that pre-existing cross-reactive memory T cells joined the SARS-CoV-2 response. Balanced CD4/CD8 phenotypes were observed for clones contracting from day 15 to 85, whereas a bias towards CD4+ was observed for a second wave of clones expanding from day 15 to 37. Contracting CD4+ clones were located mainly in the CM and EM memory subsets, whereas CD8+ clones were found to be enriched in EMRA. The study covered only a couple of mild cases, and larger cohorts including severe cases with pre-infection samples were considered necessary.

CDR1 and CDR2 are read off the germline V gene as MNHEY and SVGAGI. From the cysteine up to the phenylalanine, the CDR3 has a length of 16 residues. Only the CDR3 DNA is retained, 48 bases long and in frame from the first base. V is cut back by 2 bases and J by 4 bases, with 3 bases in the junction unmatched. In regard to this clonotype: What this receptor recognizes is not known. No base quality information exists; no much larger clone differs at one position.

The material sequenced was PBMCs or a T cell subset sorted from them (not recorded which). The sequence joins TRBV6-5 to TRBJ2-3, and 13 junction bases match TRBD2. This clonotype was obtained from an adult woman who had mild COVID-19 (a few samples of this study predate the infection). The sample titles of this study are shuffled in the database, so cell type and time point are left out; the donor was told from shared clones. The CDR3 amino acid sequence is: CASSYGLAGDADTQYF. The bases read TGTGCCAGCAGTTACGGACTAGCGGGAGATGCAGATACGCAGTATTTT.